This TCR beta chain was recorded in a study of blood T cell repertoires in COVID-19. Study information: Italy, Spain and the United States were the sources of the convalescent and acute COVID-19 samples.

Authors' data handling: Scientists estimated how many nucleated cells there were by amplifying reference gene primers. Here immunoSEQ multiplex PCR was the method, and the copy in TCRdb shows in-frame clones only, minus some. That table gives V, J and clone size, and the DNA gave D and trimming. The sample holds 200,000 to 300,000 clones, roughly 90% seen once. CDR3 length: 17 amino acids. The germline gives CDR1 SGDLS, CDR2 YYNGEE. The germline V and J ends were trimmed by 6 bases and 2 bases, with 18 bases remaining between them. The chain couples TRBV9 to TRBJ2-6; D gene ambiguous. The origin of this receptor is a human donor in a cohort sampled during active COVID-19. Material for sequencing was peripheral blood. The CDR3 here is CASTFGPVLAGANVLTF. In DNA form, the CDR3 reads TGTGCCAGCACCTTCGGTCCCGTATTAGCTGGGGCCAACGTCCTGACTTTC.